The text below deals with one T cell receptor beta chain. The length of the CDR3 is 13 residues. Trimming removed 6 bases from V and 7 bases from J, with 13 bases in between. Libraries were prepared by immunoSEQ multiplex PCR; TCRdb keeps only in-frame clonotypes and omits some of them. The sample records about 400,000 clones, around 87% being singletons. These data belong to a study of blood T cell repertoires in COVID-19. The material sequenced was peripheral blood. This chain connects TRBV12-3 or TRBV12-4 to TRBJ1-5; weak D call: TRBD1 (6 bases). This TCR was recovered from a human donor in a cohort sampled during active COVID-19. The CDR3, as DNA: TGTGCCAGCAGGTACAGGGTTGGACAGCCCCAGCATTTT. This translates into CASRYRVGQPQHF.